This T cell receptor beta chain was sequenced in a study of cytomegalovirus exposure and HLA in healthy donors. Study-level results: Beyond CMV serostatus, there was no information to go on about immune exposure.

With regard to this clone: As yet, its antigen is unknown.

Healthy donors of bone marrow made up the group. Primers for the PCR totalled 60 Vbeta and 13 Jbeta. TCRdb's table, derived via immunoSEQ multiplex PCR, lists solely in-frame clones and lacks some. This sample's table reports 150,000 to 200,000 clones. Between the trimmed V and J ends, which lost 0 bases and 0 bases, there was a span of 3 bases. This CDR3 contains 14 residues. Germline loops: CDR1 SGHRS, CDR2 YFSETQ. Specimen: PBMCs. The V gene is TRBV5-1, the J gene TRBJ1-4; D gene uncertain. The clonotype was recovered from a man aged 30 to 45 in good health and CMV-seronegative. The CDR3 DNA reads TGCGCCAGCAGCTTGGCAACAACTAATGAAAAACTGTTTTTT. This translates into CASSLATTNEKLFF.